The TCR beta chain described here comes from a study of blood T cell repertoires in COVID-19. Study-level information: Samples taken during acute and convalescent COVID-19 were collected in the United States, Italy and Spain.

Under the authors' procedure: The assay estimated nucleated cells by amplifying reference gene primers. The protocol was immunoSEQ multiplex PCR, while the TCRdb copy is restricted to in-frame clones and leaves out a portion. V, J and clone size were drawn from that table, and D and trimming were deduced from the DNA. The repertoire consists of around 230,000 clones, with about 79% occurring once and the leading ten covering over 2%. This receptor was obtained from a man aged 35 to 55 who had recovered from COVID-19. Source material: peripheral blood.

The CDR3 DNA is TGTGCCAGCAGCTTAGAACTCCGGGACAGGGAAAACGAGCAGTACTTC. Its translation is CASSLELRDRENEQYF. The V gene is TRBV11-2, the J gene TRBJ2-7, with TRBD1 matching 9 bases. The CDR3 consists of 16 residues. Germline values: CDR1 SGHAT, CDR2 FQNNGV. V was clipped by 0 bases and J by 5 bases; unmatched bases: 8. Full variable domain (remainder filled in from reference TRBV11-2 and TRBJ2-7): EAGVAQSPRYKIIEKRQSVAFWCNPISGHATLYWYQQILGQGPKLLIQFQNNGVVDDSQLPKDRFSAERLKGVDSTLKIQPAKLEDSAVYLCASSLELRDRENEQYFGPGTRLTVT.